This T cell receptor beta chain was identified during a study of T-cell reconstitution after alpha-beta-depleted transplantation in children. CDR3 length: 15 amino acids. Germline V CDR1 and CDR2: DFQATT, SNEGSKA (reference sequence). The V segment lost 0 bases and the J segment 2 bases; nucleotides outside the gene matches: 1. Unique molecular identifiers were used in preparing the TCRbeta library. A single record per CDR3 protein comes from TCRdb applying MiXCR to the PCR reads. Of about half a million distinct CDR3 sequences in the sample, around an eighth are singletons; the top ten hold over 5.5%.

The sample consisted of PBMCs from the stem cell graft donor, taken from the stem cell graft. The V call is TRBV20-1, the J call TRBJ2-6; TRBD1 matches at 7 bases. The source is a human donor who donated a stem cell graft to a child with combined immunodeficiency. CDR3 amino acids: CSARDRGTGANVLTF. DNA of the CDR3: TGCAGTGCTAGAGACAGGGGGACTGGGGCCAACGTCCTGACTTTC.